The sequence of this TCR beta chain was determined in a study of early T cells in non-severe SARS-CoV-2 infection. TCRdb redid the calling of the 5' RACE reads with MiXCR, one entry per CDR3 protein. The sample carries under 100,000 distinct CDR3 sequences, roughly an eighth recorded once. Study observations and caveats: Sequences matched to VDJdb favored anti-spike CD8 responses, while private and CD4 specificities were missed.

There are many counts of this clonotype. Its antigen is currently unknown. The CDR3 length is 14 residues. V was clipped by 5 bases and J by 3 bases, with 11 bases between them. The rearrangement uses TRBV12-3 or TRBV12-4 and TRBJ1-5, with D uncertain. This sequence originates from an adult who was a healthcare worker with PCR-confirmed SARS-CoV-2 infection or an uninfected control (not recorded which). Sequences were obtained from whole blood. CDR3: CASSLRHSNQPQHF. In DNA form, the CDR3 reads TGTGCCAGCAGTCTGCGACACTCCAATCAGCCCCAGCATTTT.